These 27 T cell receptor beta chains were all obtained from the same sample, sequenced in a study of metastatic and nonmetastatic thyroid tumors (dated by TCRdb to the early 2020s). None of the patients had been given any treatment before thyroid surgery. Library creation used PCR. Sequencing relied on an Illumina HiSeq 4000. TCRdb trimmed the raw reads at Q25, called clones with MiXCR and kept productive beta chains. Present in this sample are tens of thousands of clones, roughly a fifth of which were seen just once. The ten largest clones capture around 17% of the sample. The sample was blood. The receptors derive from a female donor with papillary thyroid cancer or a benign thyroid nodule (not recorded which). Some clones in this sample may be carry-over from other donors' samples.

As for this clone: This may be a read error, as it is one base from a much larger clone. The sample holds other DNA sequences that translate to the same CDR3. The gene calls are TRBV4-2 and TRBJ2-5; 15 bases agree with TRBD2. CDR1 and CDR2 (germline): LGHNA, YNFKEQ. The CDR3 sequence is 16 residues long. This CDR3 is CASSKGLAGGQETQYF. The CDR3 coding sequence is TGTGCCAGCAGCAAAGGACTAGCGGGAGGGCAAGAGACGCAGTACTTC.

This clone came up many times. The chain has TRBV9 and TRBJ1-1; D gene uncertain. The CDR3 runs 13 residues. Germline CDR1 SGDLS, CDR2 YYNGEE. Trimming removed 0 bases at V and 5 bases at J, with 8 bases between. CDR3 coding DNA: TGTGCCAGCAGCGTAGGTCCATTTACTGAAGCTTTCTTT. Translation gives CASSVGPFTEAFF.

This clone was seen ten or more times. The V and J genes are TRBV5-1 and TRBJ2-2; D is unresolved. CDR3 length: 13 residues. Germline CDR1 SGHRS, CDR2 YFSETQ. V lost 5 bases, J lost 3 bases, and 8 bases lay in between. CDR3 residues: CASRVMDTGELFF. The CDR3 coding sequence is TGCGCCAGCAGGGTAATGGACACCGGGGAGCTGTTTTTT. Together with reference TRBV5-1 and TRBJ2-2, the CDR3 gives the full variable domain: KAGVTQTPRYLIKTRGQQVTLSCSPISGHRSVSWYQQTPGQGLQFLFEYFSETQRNKGNFPGRFSGRQFSNSRSEMNVSTLELGDSALYLCASRVMDTGELFFGEGSRLTVL.

The table lists this clone with many counts. The chain links TRBV28 to TRBJ2-1; a possible D gene is TRBD1 (6 bases). The CDR3 extends over 13 amino acids. Germline values: CDR1 MDHEN, CDR2 SYDVKM. Trimming removed 6 bases from V and 6 bases from J, with 12 bases in between. CDR3 amino acids: CASRQGKGNEQFF. DNA for the CDR3: TGTGCCAGCAGACAGGGAAAGGGCAATGAGCAGTTCTTC.

With regard to this clone: A much more abundant neighbour one base away suggests this may be a read error. V usage is TRBV30 and J usage is TRBJ2-5; D unresolved. Germline V gene sequence: CDR1 GTSNPN, CDR2 SVGIG (reference sequence). The CDR3 has 10 amino acids. The DNA of the CDR3 is TGTGCCTGTCAACAAGAGACCAAGTACTTC. The encoded protein is CACQQETKYF.

CDR3 sequence reads: CASSSSNRGAEAFF. The CDR3 coding sequence is TGTGCCAGCAGCTCCTCCAACAGGGGCGCTGAAGCTTTCTTT. The V call is TRBV9, the J call TRBJ1-1, with TRBD1 identical over 7 bases. This CDR3 has 14 amino acids. The germline CDR1 and CDR2 sequences are SGDLS and YYNGEE. With 4 bases clipped from V and 6 bases from J, the junction kept 9 bases outside the gene matches.

This clone was counted ten times or more. The J gene is TRBJ2-3, the V gene TRBV20-1, with 10 bases matching TRBD2. CDR1 and CDR2 from the germline V gene are DFQATT and SNEGSKA (reference sequence). V gave up 6 bases and J gave up 2 bases; unmatched junction bases: 5. The CDR3 length is 14 residues. The CDR3 spells CSALAGADTDTQYF. CDR3 nucleotides: TGCAGTGCCCTAGCGGGAGCCGACACAGATACGCAGTATTTT.

The chain employs TRBV20-1 and TRBJ2-1; 13 nucleotides match TRBD2. V lost 6 bases and J lost 9; bases outside the gene matches: 11. This CDR3 contains 15 residues. Germline V CDR1 and CDR2: DFQATT, SNEGSKA (reference sequence). CDR3 protein: CSATQTSGRGGEQFF. CDR3 coding DNA: TGCAGTGCCACCCAAACTAGCGGGAGGGGCGGTGAGCAGTTCTTC.

This clone was observed at least ten times. This clone may be a read error of a much larger clone one base away. The rearrangement links TRBV27 to TRBJ2-5; TRBD1 might be the D (5 bases). CDR3 length: 11 amino acids. The germline CDR1 and CDR2 sequences are MNHEY and SMNVEV (reference sequence). CDR3 coding DNA: TGTGCCGGCAGTTTATCGTTCACAGGAAACTTC. Protein sequence: CAGSLSFTGNF.

This clone occurred many times. The V and J genes are TRBV5-4 and TRBJ1-4; the D gene is possibly TRBD1 (5 bases). Germline V CDR1 and CDR2: SGHNT, YYREEE (reference sequence). CDR3 length: 15 amino acids. V dropped 0 bases and J dropped 6 bases, with 12 bases sitting between them. Written as DNA, the CDR3 is TGTGCCAGCAGCTTGGTTGGGGGACCCGATGAAAAACTGTTTTTT. Protein sequence: CASSLVGGPDEKLFF. Drawing the rest from reference TRBV5-4 and TRBJ1-4, the complete variable domain is ETGVTQSPTHLIKTRGQQVTLRCSSQSGHNTVSWYQQALGQGPQFIFQYYREEENGRGNFPPRFSGLQFPNYSSELNVNALELDDSALYLCASSLVGGPDEKLFFGSGTQLSVL.

With regard to this clone: This clone may be a read error of a much larger clone one base away. V gene TRBV19 combines with J gene TRBJ2-2; D is possibly TRBD2 (5 bases). The CDR3 extends over 14 amino acids. V was clipped by 9 bases and J by 3 bases, with 14 bases between them. CDR1 and CDR2 from the germline V gene are LNHDA and SQIVND (reference sequence). As DNA, the CDR3 is TGTGCCAGCCGGTGTCGGGAAGACACCGGGGAGCTGTTTTTT. Translated, it gives CASRCREDTGELFF.

This clone occurred many times. The CDR3 DNA follows: TGTGCCAGCAGTTACCGGGGACAGTGGAATGAAAAACTGTTTTTT. This codes for CASSYRGQWNEKLFF. The V gene is TRBV27, the J gene TRBJ1-4, with 7 bases matching TRBD1. The CDR3 runs 15 residues. Trimming removed 4 bases from V and 5 bases from J; junction bases left unmatched: 7. Germline assignment: CDR1 MNHEY and CDR2 SMNVEV (reference sequence).

The J gene is TRBJ2-7, the V gene TRBV5-6; tentative D call: TRBD1 (5 bases). Germline CDR1 SGHDT, CDR2 YYEEEE. The ends were cut back, 1 base at V and 0 bases at J, with 14 bases in the middle. The CDR3 contains 16 residues. CDR3 nucleotides: TGTGCCAGCAGCTTGTTAGGGGAACAGAGCTCCTACGAGCAGTACTTC. It codes for CASSLLGEQSSYEQYF.

The chain recombines TRBV20-1 with TRBJ2-7; 8 bases align to TRBD2. V dropped 2 bases and J dropped 1; count of bases not matched to a gene: 4. CDR1 is DFQATT and CDR2 is SNEGSKA in the germline V gene (reference sequence). The CDR3 has 14 amino acids. DNA of the CDR3: TGCAGTGCTAGAAGCGGGAGAGTGTCCTACGAGCAGTACTTC. Translating it yields CSARSGRVSYEQYF.

The chain links TRBV6-2 or TRBV6-3 to TRBJ1-2; D not resolved. The CDR3 is made up of 12 amino acids. Trimming cost V 11 bases and J 7 bases, with 17 bases left between them. The germline V gene encodes CDR1 MNHEY and CDR2 SVGEGT. In nucleotides, the CDR3 is TGTGCCGGAGGGTATGGTTTTGGTGGCTACACCTTC. Encoded protein: CAGGYGFGGYTF.

Many counts were recorded for this clone. Other DNA sequences within the sample encode an identical CDR3. This chain links TRBV29-1 with TRBJ1-2; D remains ambiguous. Germline CDR1 reads SQVTM; CDR2 reads ANQGSEA. With 0 bases removed from V and 5 bases from J, the gap between germline ends came to 10 bases. This CDR3 is 13 amino acids long. The CDR3 bases are TGCAGCGTTGAAGAACGGGCGCTGTATGGCTACACCTTC. It specifies CSVEERALYGYTF.

This clone was detected many times. The J gene is TRBJ1-2, the V gene TRBV5-1; 8 bases are shared with TRBD1. Germline CDR1 reads SGHRS; CDR2 reads YFSETQ. The CDR3 has 15 amino acids. With 3 bases clipped from V and 4 bases from J, the junction kept 8 bases outside the gene matches. CDR3 nucleotides: TGCGCCAGCAGCTCCCGGACAGGGATGGGCTATGGCTACACCTTC. This codes for CASSSRTGMGYGYTF.

This clone was observed many times. The rearrangement links TRBV20-1 to TRBJ1-5; D uncertain. The V end was cut by 6 bases, the J end by 0 bases, with 24 bases between. CDR3 length: 18 residues. Germline CDR1 reads DFQATT; CDR2 reads SNEGSKA (reference sequence). Written as DNA, the CDR3 is TGCAGTGCCCCAGTCACCACGGCTTCAAGATATAGCAATCAGCCCCAGCATTTT. Its protein is CSAPVTTASRYSNQPQHF.

In regard to this clone: Additional DNA sequences in this sample encode the identical CDR3. This chain links TRBV7-2 with TRBJ2-1; D unresolved. Germline CDR1 SGHTA, CDR2 FQGNSA. The CDR3 length is 14 residues. The V and J ends lost 4 bases and 7 bases respectively, with 14 bases between them. The chain's CDR3 is CASSSPRASNEQFF. The CDR3 DNA is TGTGCCAGCAGCTCCCCTAGAGCGTCTAATGAGCAGTTCTTC. Combining the CDR3 with reference TRBV7-2 and TRBJ2-1 gives the whole variable domain GAGVSQSPSNKVTEKGKDVELRCDPISGHTALYWYRQSLGQGLEFLIYFQGNSAPDKSGLPSDRFSAERTGGSVSTLTIQRTQQEDSAVYLCASSSPRASNEQFFGPGTRLTVL.

In regard to this clone: This could be a read error, since a much larger clone is one nucleotide away. Different DNA sequences within this sample yield the same CDR3. The V gene is TRBV5-6, the J gene TRBJ2-7, with a weak D call TRBD2 (5 bases). Germline CDR1 SGHDT, CDR2 YYEEEE. CDR3 length: 13 amino acids. Trimming took off 2 bases at V and 4 bases at J, with 10 bases between the two ends. CDR3 nucleotide sequence: TGTGCCAGCAGCTTAGGTGGCGGGTACGAGCAGTACTTC. Translation: CASSLGGGYEQYF.

The V gene is TRBV20-1, the J gene TRBJ1-2, with 8 nucleotides matching TRBD1. Germline trimming cut 6 bases from V and 0 bases from J; bases unmatched to any gene: 12. This CDR3 comprises 16 residues. Germline CDR1 reads DFQATT; CDR2 reads SNEGSKA (reference sequence). The CDR3 protein is CSAKVDRGVTNYGYTF. As DNA, the CDR3 is TGCAGTGCCAAAGTAGACAGGGGAGTTACTAACTATGGCTACACCTTC.

A word on this clone: A read error may account for a junction end that differs from germline. The chain employs TRBV11-2 and TRBJ2-3; D gene uncertain. This CDR3 comprises 12 residues. Germline V lookup: CDR1 SGHAT, CDR2 FQNNGV. CDR3 protein: CASSQEFDTQYF. CDR3 bases: TGTGCCAGCAGTCAGGAGTTTGATACGCAGTATTTC. Looking up the rest from reference TRBV11-2 and TRBJ2-3 gives the full variable domain: EAGVAQSPRYKIIEKRQSVAFWCNPISGHATLYWYQQILGQGPKLLIQFQNNGVVDDSQLPKDRFSAERLKGVDSTLKIQPAKLEDSAVYLCASSQEFDTQYFGPGTRLTVL.

This clone was counted at least ten times. The chain uses TRBV12-3 or TRBV12-4 and TRBJ1-2, with D maybe TRBD1 (5 bases). V shed 6 bases and J shed 8 bases, with 19 bases lying between them. CDR3 length: 14 residues. The CDR3 DNA reads as TGTGCCAGCAGGGGGACGTCCGAAGTAGGCGGCTACACCTTC. Amino acid sequence: CASRGTSEVGGYTF.

The rearrangement links TRBV7-9 to TRBJ2-2; the D gene could be TRBD1 or TRBD2 (5 bases each). Germline CDR1 and CDR2: SEHNR and FQNEAQ (reference sequence). The CDR3 consists of 14 residues. Trimming removed 1 base from V and 8 bases from J, with 11 bases in between. CDR3 protein: CASSLVGALGELFF. CDR3 bases: TGTGCCAGCAGCTTAGTCGGGGCCCTAGGGGAGCTGTTTTTT.

This clone was seen repeatedly, ten times or more. A read error is possible here, since a much larger clone lies one base away. This chain joins TRBV6-6 and TRBJ2-3; D is perhaps TRBD1 or TRBD2 (6 bases each). Trimming removed 9 bases from V and 2 bases from J, with 24 bases in between. The CDR3 is 17 residues long. Germline V gene lookup returns CDR1 MNHNY and CDR2 SVGAGI (reference sequence). The CDR3 DNA sequence: TGTGCCAGAGGGGGGCCGAGACAACAGGGACTCACAGATACGCAGTATTTT. It translates to CARGGPRQQGLTDTQYF.

This clone was found many times. The rearrangement uses TRBV20-1 and TRBJ1-1, with a possible D match to TRBD1 (6 bases). The CDR3 consists of 12 residues. Trimming took off 0 bases at V and 7 bases at J, with 9 bases between the two ends. The V gene's germline CDR1 is DFQATT and CDR2 SNEGSKA (reference sequence). The CDR3 sequence: CSARDLDSEAFF. DNA for the CDR3: TGCAGTGCTAGAGACCTGGACAGTGAAGCTTTCTTT.

This clone was counted a few times. A much more abundant neighbour one base away suggests this may be a read error. The chain has TRBV19 and TRBJ2-7; maybe TRBD1 (6 bases). Germline V gene lookup returns CDR1 LNHDA and CDR2 SQIVND (reference sequence). V shed 3 bases and J shed 6 bases, with 15 bases lying between them. The CDR3 loop spans 14 amino acids. The CDR3 protein is CASSIGIGGSEQYF. The CDR3 coding sequence is TGTGCCAGTAGTATTGGGATAGGGGGTAGCGAGCAGTACTTC.